This T cell receptor beta chain stems from a study of T cell responses to AZD1222 COVID-19 vaccine. This CDR3 is built from 13 residues. The ends were cut back, 4 bases at V and 6 bases at J, with 14 bases in the middle. The V gene's germline CDR1 is SGHRS and CDR2 YFSETQ. This clone was seen just once. Its antigen is unknown. Measured with immunoSEQ multiplex PCR; TCRdb has only the in-frame clones, and not every one. Of 110,000 to 150,000 clones listed, 92% were seen once; the top ten hold less than 3.5%. Findings and limits, study-wide: The CD4 TCRs associated with vaccination extended across spike and predominated at 160-218 and 743-854.

The specimen was peripheral blood, collected 28 days after the second AZD1222 dose. This sequence joins TRBV5-1 and TRBJ2-7, with D unresolved. This TCR was recovered from an adult who received the AZD1222 COVID-19 vaccine. The CDR3 nucleotides read TGCGCCAGCAGCCCTCAAAGGAGTTCCGAGCAGTACTTC. Translated: CASSPQRSSEQYF.